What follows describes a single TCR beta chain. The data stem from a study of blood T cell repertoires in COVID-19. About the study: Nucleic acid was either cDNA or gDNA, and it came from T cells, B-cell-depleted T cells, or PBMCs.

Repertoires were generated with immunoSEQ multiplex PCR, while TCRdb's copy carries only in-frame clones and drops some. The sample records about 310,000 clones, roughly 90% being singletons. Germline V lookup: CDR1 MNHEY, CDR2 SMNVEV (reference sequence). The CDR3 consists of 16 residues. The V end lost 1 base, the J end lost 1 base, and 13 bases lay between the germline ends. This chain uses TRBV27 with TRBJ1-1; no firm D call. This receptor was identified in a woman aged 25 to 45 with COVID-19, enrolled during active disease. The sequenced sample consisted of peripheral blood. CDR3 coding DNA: TGTGCCAGCAGTTTATGGGCCTCGTCAGGGAACACTGAAGCTTTCTTT. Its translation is CASSLWASSGNTEAFF.